This TCR beta chain was recorded in a study of cytomegalovirus exposure and HLA in healthy donors (dated by TCRdb to about 2017). Regarding the study in general: An earlier analysis of several hundred of the donors reported about 250 Gb of sequence data and approximately 110 million unique TCR beta sequences from roughly 200 million T cells. An early release that covered 500 to 800 HLA-typed donors contained about 290 gigabases of sequencing data and tens of millions of unique TCR sequences. Of the 350 to 400 genotyped donors, approximately 83% fell in the genetic ancestry cluster associated with self-reported Caucasian donors. The study aimed to test whether signatures of past pathogen exposure could be identified by cataloging public T cell receptors. The study profiled the T cell repertoires of about 720 subjects by immunosequencing and related them to cytomegalovirus serostatus. Along with the roughly 670-subject first cohort, a separate validation cohort of 120 different subjects was used. High-throughput TCR immunosequencing, statistical association of individual TCRs with disease status, and machine learning were combined to predict cytomegalovirus infection status. A later analysis re-examined previously published TCR beta repertoires from over 500 donors and added high-resolution HLA genotyping to investigate patterns of TCR occurrence. The later analysis used no new phenotypic data to find candidate immune exposures, relying instead on TCR beta sequences and their occurrence across donors. In an earlier analysis of 587 of the donors, high-throughput TCR beta sequencing was used to judge whether each TCR beta V gene segment behaved as functional or pseudogenic. Alongside the repertoire data, information on donor age, sex, ethnicity and CMV serostatus was compiled. Genome-wide SNP genotypes for about 55% of the 666 donors were used in a later genetic analysis, which treated that subset as a discovery cohort. All discovery cohort repertoires had been generated on a single sequencing platform. Both class I and class II loci were covered by HLA typing, at four-digit resolution. The number of donors typed differed by locus, with roughly 620-630 for A, B, C, DRB1 and DQB1, more than 500 for DQA1, 606 for DPA1, and over 400 for DPB1. Because of strong linkage in the cohort, roughly five DR-DQ haplotypes were treated as single units for association and clustering. Among approximately 370 genotyped donors of the cohort, an average of roughly 230,000 unique TCR beta nucleotide sequences was sequenced per donor, of which 15% to 20% were non-productive. Broader findings and caveats from the paper: Most TCR sequences were seen in very few donors, while some public TCRs were found in many individuals. HLA typing was unavailable for some donors at each locus, so association tests used only the typed subset. According to a later analysis, most CMV-associated TCR beta chains appeared to be HLA-restricted, and the HLA associations seemed to be driven largely by CMV exposure. The authors suggested that the approach could potentially be generalized to other disease states and immunological phenotypes. A further reported finding was that TCR beta sequences accurately predicted the HLA-A and HLA-B alleles for most subjects in the first cohort. A cluster of highly shared sequence variants was judged likely to be a technical artifact of the sequencing pipeline. The study listed 150 to 200 TCR beta chains as associated with cytomegalovirus. Some IMGT-functional V segments, including TRBV6-2 and TRBV6-3, could not be distinguished by the 87-base-pair reads and were therefore excluded. The presence/absence analyses assumed that sequencing depth was roughly uniform across donors, and that assumption may not be true. Correlated functional status among segregating V segments might reflect linkage disequilibrium, but an unknown experimental factor could not be ruled out. According to a later genetic analysis, donors in an Asian-associated ancestry cluster had fewer N-insertions in productive TCRs than the approximately 670-donor mean. Compared with equally common non-associated chains, HLA-associated TCR beta chains in a later analysis were more clonally expanded and had lower generation probabilities. Strong co-occurrence of HLA alleles, especially DR and DQ, made assigning TCR associations to individual alleles difficult. Several of the top co-occurrence clusters appeared to be linked to parvovirus B19, influenza, CMV and Epstein-Barr virus, according to a later analysis. The classifier was reported to diagnose cytomegalovirus status with high specificity and sensitivity in both the original cohort and the validation cohort. The only immune exposure information available for the cohort was CMV serostatus. Specific HLA alleles were associated with around 18,000 TCR beta sequences at a false discovery rate of 0.05 in a later analysis. Only TCR beta chains were sequenced in this cohort, and the absence of alpha or paired-chain data limited detectable features. Because counts were too low, more than 15 rarely observed V segments, including chromosome 9 orphons, were left out of the earlier analysis of some 600 of the donors. According to a later analysis, TCR association rates differed among HLA loci, with DRB1 alleles showing the most associated TCRs and HLA-C alleles showing the fewest. In an earlier analysis of around 500 of the donors, most TCR beta V segments appeared in productive rearrangements about 90% or about 30% of the time, broadly matching IMGT annotations. V-gene and J-gene trimming of TCR beta chains was associated with a missense DCLRE1C variant in a later genetic analysis, and the association was replicated in an independent cohort. In vitro tests confirmed that a few of the cytomegalovirus-associated TCR beta chains recognize cytomegalovirus antigens.

The table lists this clone with a count of one. Its binding antigen is unknown. No quality values exist for individual bases; no much larger clone is one base distant. The CDR3 runs 14 amino acids, cysteine and phenylalanine included. Only the CDR3 portion is preserved as DNA: 42 bases, with reading frame beginning at the first base. From the germline V gene, CDR1 is SGHNT and CDR2 is YENEEA. The germline V and J ends show losses of 5 bases and 8 bases respectively, and no gene match explains 11 bases of the junction. The cohort comprised 710 or so healthy bone marrow donors. All cohort members were sampled while nominally healthy, although unrecorded immune exposures were likely present. The donor tested CMV seropositive and was one of the 289 seropositive cohort members. Every donor gave a peripheral blood sample, and the peripheral blood mononuclear cells from that sample were used for TCR beta sequencing. Genomic DNA was extracted from the blood cell samples with the Qiagen DNeasy Blood Extraction Kit.

The protocol used for the library was the immunoSEQ multiplex PCR assay. A mixture of 60 forward primers for TCR Vbeta segments and 13 reverse primers for TCR Jbeta segments was used in the multiplex PCR. A multiplex PCR assay on genomic DNA amplified the CDR3 region of rearranged TCR beta genes. The amplified TCR beta libraries were sequenced on the Illumina HiSeq System as 87-base-pair reads. As for the authors' bioinformatics: Across the roughly 670 repertoires, a later analysis counted 80 million or so unique TCR beta chains, approximately 10 million of which were shared by at least two donors. Raw reads were error-corrected and collapsed into unique sequences with a nearest-neighbor algorithm that merged closely related sequences to remove PCR and sequencing errors. CDR3 sequences were aligned to IMGT reference sequences to assign V, D and J gene segments. For a sequence to be retained, at least a six-nucleotide match to both a V gene segment and a J gene segment was required. Rearrangements were called productive when the CDR3 lacked stop codons and stayed in frame with V and J; all others were non-productive. CDR3 was defined by IMGT convention, running from the second conserved V-encoded cysteine to the conserved J-encoded phenylalanine. The earlier analysis of 450 to 750 of the donors excluded any sequence lacking an unambiguous match to a single V gene segment. An earlier analysis of fewer than 750 of the donors called V segments functional above 56.7% productive rearrangements and segregating when the between-donor standard deviation exceeded 5%. A statistical classification framework was built to diagnose cytomegalovirus status from the catalog of TCR beta chain sequences. A later analysis assigned V and J genes by comparing TCR nucleotide sequences with IMGT/GENE-DB human TR gene sequences. Using the TCRdist pipeline, a later analysis assigned CDR3 sequences along with most-parsimonious VDJ recombination scenarios. A later analysis defined each TCR beta chain by its CDR3 amino acid sequence plus V-gene family, and excluded reads lacking a unique V-gene family. A later analysis removed nearly 600 highly shared, low-generation-probability nucleotide sequences to deal with suspected cross-contamination and a sequencing artifact. In a later analysis, a clonal expansion index was calculated for each public chain from normalized within-repertoire ranks of inferred template counts. In a later analysis, generation probabilities were computed using a VDJ recombination model fitted to out-of-frame rearrangements, and the results were checked against IGoR. In a later analysis, hypergeometric tests were used to score TCR-TCR, TCR-HLA and TCR-CMV co-occurrence, with a repertoire-size bias correction applied to TCR pairs. False discovery rates were estimated in a later analysis by permuting HLA or CMV assignments 20 times. In a later analysis, co-occurring TCRs were grouped using DBSCAN, and TCRdist sequence similarity was added for clustering within HLA-allele-positive subsets. Repertoires with fewer than 30,000 or more than 120,000 public chains, plus five repertoires with anomalous nucleotide sharing, were excluded from co-occurrence clustering. TCRdb limited this immuneACCESS table to in-frame rearrangements with V and J called. A share of clones is missing; checked studies link under half to unresolved V genes, and the rest is unexplained. The V and J calls and clone size were taken over from that table, and D and trimming were inferred from the DNA. In this sample the table shows over 95,000 clones, 70% to 85% of which occur a single time. The ten largest clones add up to over 9.5% of the sample.

Source material: PBMCs. This sequence was found in a man between 35 and 55 years old in good health and CMV-seropositive. The rearranged chain carries TRBV11-3 and TRBJ1-1; 7 bases in the junction line up with TRBD1. The CDR3 protein is CASSLLTRDREAFF. The sequenced DNA is TGTGCCAGCAGCCTCCTGACCCGGGACAGAGAAGCTTTCTTT.